The 3 T cell receptor beta chains presented below share a single source sample, sequenced in a study of blood T cell repertoires in COVID-19. Profiled with immunoSEQ multiplex PCR; TCRdb holds only in-frame clones, not every one. The top ten clones hold around 6% of a sample with 60,000 to 75,000 clones, around 80% of them seen once. Sequenced material: peripheral blood. Receptor source: a woman aged 70-85 years with acute or convalescent COVID-19.

This CDR3 is CATSGTGVPSGNTIYF. In nucleotides, the CDR3 is TGTGCCACCAGTGGGACAGGTGTCCCCTCTGGAAACACCATATATTTT. This chain joins TRBV24-1 and TRBJ1-3; TRBD1 aligns across 7 bases. V shed 5 bases and J 0 bases; nucleotides not matched to a gene: 6. The CDR3 is made up of 16 amino acids. Germline V gene lookup returns CDR1 KGHDR and CDR2 SFDVKD.

CDR3 in amino acids: CASSLREKRQDEAGEAFF. The CDR3 DNA reads TGTGCCAGCAGCTTGAGAGAAAAAAGACAGGACGAGGCCGGTGAAGCTTTCTTT. J is TRBJ1-1 and V is TRBV7-3; the D gene is possibly TRBD1 (6 bases). The V and J ends lost 3 bases and 7 bases respectively, with 27 bases between them. The CDR3 is 18 residues long. CDR1 and CDR2 (germline): SGHTA, FQGTGA.

The gene calls are TRBV6-5 and TRBJ1-5; D not certain. V was trimmed by 7 bases and J by 6 bases, leaving 10 bases between them. Per the germline V gene, CDR1 is MNHEY and CDR2 is SVGAGI. The CDR3 has 12 amino acids. This CDR3 reads CASTGPLQPQHF. The CDR3 bases are TGTGCCAGCACAGGTCCGCTTCAGCCCCAGCATTTT.